This paragraph reports one T cell receptor (beta chain). Its specific antigen is unknown. Per-base qualities were not stored, and no clone one base away is much larger. Receptor amplification or capture employed 5' RACE. TCRdb shows the sequencer as Illumina HiSeq 2000. A universal primer binding site was introduced by template switching, and a unique molecular identifier was present in the final cDNA, enabling accurate counting of TCR cDNA molecules. Specific primers in the conserved constant-segment region were used to synthesize first-strand cDNA for the TCR alpha and beta chains. To control for contamination, every cDNA library carried two barcodes: a SMART-Mk sample barcode plus Illumina barcodes. Two successive PCR steps introduced TruSeq adapter sequences along with Illumina sample barcodes. Sequencing of the TCR alpha and beta cDNA libraries was done on the Illumina HiSeq platform using custom primers. Per the original workflow: MiGEC was used to process raw reads and extract unique molecular identifiers, and MiXCR was used to find CDR3 positions. For each individual, recombination models were inferred using an EM algorithm with the repgenHMM and IGoR tools. Shared clonotype analysis was performed with the tcR package in R, normalizing sharing by the product of cloneset sizes. To study raw recombination free of thymic and clonal selection effects, out-of-frame nonproductive sequences were analyzed. TCRdb's own reprocessing of the public reads used fastp at Q25 and MiXCR and kept productive beta chains. A single entry per CDR3 protein holds the most common genes and DNA from its merged rows. The authors' filters were not applied to this entry. The sample table holds 500,000 to 650,000 distinct CDR3 sequences, of which 20% to 25% were seen once. The top ten constitute around 0.48% of the sample.

Every donor was a healthy Caucasian. Three pairs of female monozygotic twins, all aged roughly 18 to 30 years, made up the twin cohort. CD4+ and CD8+ T cell populations were isolated with positive isolation kits from Invitrogen. Here V drops 5 bases and J drops 7 bases, and the junction holds 9 bases not matched to any gene. The CDR3 holds 15 amino acids from the cysteine to the phenylalanine. The entry retains the CDR3 DNA only, 45 bases that are in frame from base 1. CDR1 and CDR2, looked up from the germline V gene, are SGHRS and YFSETQ. This entry is derived from a study of identical twins (TCRdb year 2016). With regard to the full study: TCR alpha and beta repertoires from monozygotic twins, unrelated adults of various ages and cord blood were deep-sequenced to test whether fetal clonotypes persist. To rule out contamination, the twin experiments were replicated at different times with different library preparation protocols. What the work shows at the level of the full study, not this receptor alone: Fewer insertions were carried by abundant cord blood beta clonotypes, a similar but weaker trend appeared in young adult naive repertoires, and no such trend appeared in memory repertoires. Conclusions relied on cross-sectional statistical analysis, since the same donors could not be followed over many years. In monozygotic twins, out-of-frame TCR alpha sharing was systematically underestimated by recombination models, although the models agreed with sharing between unrelated individuals. Compared with coincidental sharing between unrelated individuals, an excess of low generation-probability sequences was observed among out-of-frame TCR alpha sequences shared between twins. A weaker excess of twin sharing was found in beta out-of-frame sequences because the signal-to-noise ratio was lowered by fewer shared sequences. Zero-insertion analyses could be partly confounded by invariant T cells such as MAIT and iNKT, though diverse VJ usage argued against such confounding for most clonotypes.

The data were also submitted as part of a second study, on yellow fever vaccine responses in identical twins. Taken from the second paper: According to the authors, in identical twins the way T cells responded to vaccination appeared partly convergent and partly personalized. Focusing on identical twins, the study followed the T cell clones that responded to the vaccine, and did so with precision.

The chain is assembled from TRBV5-1 and TRBJ2-1, with TRBD2 matching 10 junction bases. Material for sequencing was CD4+ T cells sorted from blood. This receptor was obtained from a woman between 18 and 30 years old in good health. The CDR3 is CASSSSGGSRNEQFF. In nucleotide form, the sequence is TGCGCCAGCAGTTCTAGCGGGGGCTCTAGGAATGAGCAGTTCTTC.